This TCR beta chain originates from a study of T cell repertoires in cytomegalovirus infection. The wider study: Recently identified HLA-C-restricted CMV epitopes were among the peptides used. Public TCR beta signatures marked donors with CMV infection and the matching HLA.

Points from the study as a whole: In two of eight donors, the top clonotype was HLA-C-restricted CMV-specific. Summed public TCR beta family frequency identified CMV carriers bearing the relevant HLA.

In this sample, this clonotype turned up a few times. Antigen unknown. V shed 8 bases and J shed 8 bases, with 19 bases lying between them. CDR3 size: 15 residues. Per the germline V gene, CDR1 is SNHLY and CDR2 is FYNNEI. TCRdb reprocessed the reads via MiXCR and lists one record per CDR3 protein. The table has about 350,000 distinct CDR3 sequences, about a third seen once; the top ten hold roughly 13%. This material consisted of cultured PBMCs, taken from culture after CMV antigen stimulation. This clonotype was obtained from a human donor in good health (CMV status not recorded). Some clones in this sample may be carry-over from other donors' samples. This chain uses TRBV2 with TRBJ1-6; a weak D match, TRBD1 (5 bases). The CDR3, as DNA: TGTGCCAGCCGCCGGGACGCTGCCGGGGATTCACCCCTCCACTTT. Translation: CASRRDAAGDSPLHF.